This section outlines one T cell receptor (beta chain) sequence together with its context. The junction departs from germline at one end; a sequencing error may be responsible. Germline values: CDR1 SNHLY, CDR2 FYNNEI. The CDR3 is made up of 16 amino acids. This sample stems from a study of STAT5B mutations in CD4+ large granular lymphocyte leukemia. Libraries were prepared by immunoSEQ multiplex PCR; TCRdb keeps only in-frame clonotypes and omits some of them. The table includes about 18,000 clones, about four fifths detected once. The source of this sequence is a human donor in good health. Sequenced: CD4+ T cells from blood buffy coats. The V and J genes are TRBV2 and TRBJ2-3; D remains ambiguous. The CDR3 nucleotides read TGTACCAGCACCGAAACAGCGAGGAGCTTCGGAGATACGCAGTATTTT. Residues: CTSTETARSFGDTQYF.